This T cell receptor (beta chain) was recorded in a study of shared clonotypes between healthy human individuals. Sequenced by immunoSEQ multiplex PCR; TCRdb stores in-frame clones only, minus some. Among about 2 million clones listed, just under 95% were seen once. CD8 cells classed as naive were CD45RO-negative and positively selected for CCR7, excluding terminally differentiated effector memory CD45RA+ cells. The CDR3 is 15 amino acids. The germline CDR1 and CDR2 sequences are LGHNA and YSLEER. V lost 4 bases to trimming and J lost 6 bases; unmatched junction nucleotides: 10. The clonotype comes from a man in his late teens or twenties in good health. The rearrangement joins TRBV4-3 to TRBJ1-2, with 8 bases that match TRBD1. Sequencing used naive CD8+ T cells sorted from blood. This CDR3 reads CASSPGGVTGDGYTF. In nucleotides, the CDR3 is TGCGCCAGCAGCCCGGGGGGGGTGACAGGGGATGGCTACACCTTC.